These 30 T cell receptor beta chains were sequenced from one sample in a study of Graves' ophthalmopathy and Graves' hyperthyroidism (dated by TCRdb to the late 2010s). The run used an Illumina HiSeq 2000. For repertoire sequencing, TCR beta CDR3 regions were amplified from RNA transcripts. The first round was an RT-PCR using HTBI primers with the Qiagen OneStep RT-PCR kit, and this first round was followed by a second-round multiplex PCR, then size selection and purification. TCRdb redid the processing of the public reads, applying fastp at Q25 and MiXCR, and retained in-frame beta chains. Each entry is one CDR3 protein sequence, shown with its most common DNA and genes. Present in this sample are hundreds of thousands of distinct CDR3 sequences, roughly 39% of which were seen just once. Of the sample, 3% to 3.5% is held by the ten largest clones. The sequenced sample consisted of peripheral blood. These receptor sequences come from an adult man with Graves' ophthalmopathy.

The chain recombines TRBV7-9 with TRBJ2-5; D is unresolved. Germline CDR1 is SEHNR and CDR2 is FQNEAQ (reference sequence). V dropped 3 bases and J dropped 0 bases, with 5 bases sitting between them. The CDR3 has 13 amino acids. In DNA form, the CDR3 reads TGTGCCAGCAGCTTTCTAAACCAAGAGACCCAGTACTTC. Encoded protein: CASSFLNQETQYF.

This clonotype was recorded many times. J is TRBJ1-6 and V is TRBV7-2; 7 positions agree with TRBD1. Trimming took 8 bases from V and 7 from J; bases not matched to a gene: 8. The CDR3 spans 14 residues. The V gene's germline CDR1 is SGHTA and CDR2 FQGNSA. The CDR3 DNA is TGTGCCAGCCAGGGGCCGGACAGGAATTCACCCCTCCACTTT. Protein sequence: CASQGPDRNSPLHF.

The rearrangement uses TRBV7-4 and TRBJ2-2; D is ambiguous. CDR1 is SGHVT, CDR2 SQSDAQ, per germline. The CDR3 sequence is 14 residues long. Between the trimmed V and J ends, which lost 5 bases and 7 bases, there was a span of 14 bases. The CDR3 loop reads CASSQEGWNGELFF. CDR3 DNA sequence: TGTGCCAGCAGCCAAGAAGGGTGGAACGGGGAGCTGTTTTTT.

Notes on this clonotype: A much larger clone lies a single base off, so this may be a read error. V usage is TRBV25-1 and J usage is TRBJ2-5; D tentatively fits TRBD1 or TRBD2 (5 bases each). Germline-derived CDR1 and CDR2 are MGHDK and SYGVNS. CDR3 length: 13 residues. The V end lost 3 bases, the J end lost 3 bases, and 8 bases lay between the germline ends. The CDR3 sequence is CASSELGEETQYF. The CDR3 DNA follows: TGTGCCAGCAGTGAGTTGGGGGAAGAGACCCAGTACTTC.

As regards this clonotype: It may be a read error: a sequence one base away is much more abundant. J is TRBJ2-5 and V is TRBV19; perhaps TRBD2 as D (7 bases). The germline V and J ends were trimmed by 11 bases and 5 bases, with 24 bases remaining between them. Per germline, CDR1 LNHDA and CDR2 SQIVND (reference sequence). The CDR3 loop spans 15 amino acids. CDR3 region: CAGRTTPGGGETQYF. DNA of the CDR3: TGTGCCGGCCGTACAACCCCTGGGGGGGGCGAGACCCAGTACTTC.

As regards this clonotype: A much bigger clone sits one base away, suggesting this may be a read error. V usage is TRBV19 and J usage is TRBJ1-4; D is perhaps TRBD1 (5 bases). This CDR3 comprises 15 residues. Germline assignment: CDR1 LNHDA and CDR2 SQIVND (reference sequence). V was shortened by 10 bases and J by 3 bases, with 18 bases between the two germline ends. The CDR3 protein is CANIADAGPNEKLFF. The DNA of the CDR3 is TGTGCCAATATTGCAGATGCGGGGCCTAATGAAAAACTGTTTTTT.

This clonotype occurred a few times. V usage is TRBV20-1 and J usage is TRBJ1-5; a possible D gene is TRBD1 (5 bases). Germline CDR1 and CDR2: DFQATT and SNEGSKA (reference sequence). CDR3 length: 12 residues. The CDR3 spells CRAGREGQPQHF. In nucleotides, the CDR3 is TGCAGGGCGGGGCGGGAGGGTCAGCCCCAGCATTTT.

In its sample, this clonotype was seen many times. The rearrangement links TRBV12-3 or TRBV12-4 to TRBJ2-6, with D unclear. There are 14 residues in the CDR3. Trimming took off 5 bases at V and 4 bases at J, with 9 bases between the two ends. The CDR3 protein is CASSAGWGANVLTF. Written as DNA, the CDR3 is TGTGCCAGCAGTGCTGGGTGGGGGGCCAACGTCCTGACTTTC.

The genes are TRBV6-4 and TRBJ1-6; D gene uncertain. Germline V gene data show CDR1 as MRHNA and CDR2 as SNTAGT. The CDR3 is made up of 14 amino acids. V lost 5 bases, J lost 8 bases, and 13 bases lay in between. CDR3 nucleotide sequence: TGTGCCAGCAGTCCAAACTGGGGAGATTCACCCCTCCACTTT. This gives the protein CASSPNWGDSPLHF.

The table lists this clonotype with many counts. The V gene is TRBV29-1, the J gene TRBJ1-4, with 10 bases that match TRBD1. Looked up from germline, CDR1 is SQVTM and CDR2 is ANQGSEA. Germline trimming cut 0 bases from V and 8 bases from J; bases unmatched to any gene: 6. CDR3 length: 15 residues. CDR3 residues: CSVEDTRDRGEKLFF. Written as DNA, the CDR3 is TGCAGCGTTGAAGATACCCGGGACAGGGGAGAAAAACTGTTTTTT.

Only a few counts were recorded for this clonotype. The chain is built from TRBV7-9 and TRBJ2-7, with D perhaps matching TRBD1 (5 bases). The CDR3 is 15 amino acids. Germline CDR1 SEHNR, CDR2 FQNEAQ (reference sequence). V lost 6 bases and J lost 3, with 18 bases in between. CDR3: CASSYPPGNNYEQYF. The CDR3, as DNA: TGTGCCAGCAGTTACCCCCCAGGGAACAACTACGAGCAGTACTTC.

This clonotype occurred once. Mismatch with germline at one junction end may stem from a read error. The rearrangement links TRBV7-9 to TRBJ2-7, with no clear D. The CDR3 runs 14 residues. Germline V gene lookup returns CDR1 SEHNR and CDR2 FQNEAQ (reference sequence). The DNA for the CDR3 is TGCGCCAGCAGCCAGGAGAAGGCTTTCTACGAGCAGTACTTC. Its protein product is CASSQEKAFYEQYF.

This clonotype was detected ten times or more. The CDR3 region is CSARVGTGRTYEQYF. CDR3 DNA: TGCAGTGCTAGAGTGGGGACAGGGAGGACCTACGAGCAGTACTTC. The chain couples TRBV20-1 to TRBJ2-7; 9 bases are a match to TRBD1. Germline CDR1 is DFQATT and CDR2 is SNEGSKA (reference sequence). Unmatched junction bases numbered 6, after V lost 1 base and J lost 2 bases. The CDR3 has 15 amino acids.

As for this clonotype: This may arise from a read error, as a much more abundant clone is one base away. This chain connects TRBV20-1 to TRBJ2-5; TRBD1 matches at 9 bases. The J segment lost 0 bases and the V segment lost 3 bases, leaving 8 bases of the junction unmatched. Germline CDR1 DFQATT, CDR2 SNEGSKA (reference sequence). CDR3 length: 16 amino acids. CDR3 region: CSASDPDRGYQETQYF. The CDR3 DNA sequence: TGCAGTGCTAGCGATCCGGACAGGGGTTACCAAGAGACCCAGTACTTC.

In this sample, this clonotype turned up a few times. J is TRBJ2-7 and V is TRBV19, with 7 bases identical to TRBD1. J was trimmed by 7 bases and V by 4 bases; bases with no gene match: 7. The CDR3 loop spans 13 amino acids. Per the germline V gene, CDR1 is LNHDA and CDR2 is SQIVND (reference sequence). The CDR3 coding sequence is TGTGCCAGTAGTAACAGGGGAATTGGAGAGCAGTACTTC. Protein: CASSNRGIGEQYF.

This clonotype was seen ten or more times. V and J are TRBV4-1 and TRBJ2-5, with D hard to call. Per germline, CDR1 MGHRA and CDR2 YSYEKL. Trimming stripped 0 bases from V and 10 bases from J, with 9 bases between. The CDR3 is 12 residues long. This CDR3 reads CASSQDLEHQYF. Here the CDR3 DNA reads TGCGCCAGCAGCCAAGATCTGGAACACCAGTACTTC.

This clonotype was recorded a few times. This rearrangement joins TRBV7-9 to TRBJ2-7; D is possibly TRBD1 (5 bases). Between the trimmed V and J ends, which lost 2 bases and 6 bases, there was a span of 14 bases. This CDR3 is 14 amino acids long. Germline CDR1 SEHNR, CDR2 FQNEAQ (reference sequence). The CDR3 bases are TGTGCCAGCAGCTTACAGGGTTCAGTTGGCGAGCAGTACTTC. Translation: CASSLQGSVGEQYF.

This clonotype has just one count. V gene TRBV10-3 combines with J gene TRBJ1-1; TRBD1 agrees at 7 bases. CDR1 and CDR2 from the germline V gene are ENHRY and SYGVKD. The length of the CDR3 is 13 residues. The chain's CDR3 is CATDPRGDTEAFF. The DNA for the CDR3 is TGTGCTACCGATCCCAGGGGGGACACTGAAGCTTTCTTT.

The chain joins TRBV10-3 to TRBJ1-6; D is uncertain. The CDR3 extends over 14 amino acids. Trimming took off 5 bases at V and 10 bases at J, with 15 bases between the two ends. CDR1 is ENHRY and CDR2 is SYGVKD in the germline V gene. The CDR3 region has the DNA TGTGCCATCAGTTTCGGAGCTATGTGGTCACCCCTCCACTTT. Translating it yields CAISFGAMWSPLHF.

The chain couples TRBV7-3 to TRBJ2-5; 8 bases match TRBD1. The DNA end favors TRBJ2-1, so the J call may be wrong. The CDR3 is made up of 14 amino acids. CDR1 and CDR2 (germline): SGHTA, FQGTGA. The DNA of the CDR3 is TGTGCCAGCAGTAAGTCAGGGGGCAGGAATGAGCAGTTCTTC. It specifies CASSKSGGRNEQFF.

The chain couples TRBV5-1 to TRBJ1-2; possibly TRBD1 for D (5 bases). Germline-derived CDR1 and CDR2 are SGHRS and YFSETQ. V lost 4 bases, J lost 4 bases, and 17 bases lay in between. This CDR3 spans 15 amino acids. CDR3 nucleotides: TGCGCCAGCAGCGGAGGGACGGACGTTCTCTATGGCTACACCTTC. Translating gives CASSGGTDVLYGYTF.

This sequence joins TRBV3-1 and TRBJ1-1; D is unresolved. Germline V CDR1 and CDR2: LGHDT, YNNKEL (reference sequence). CDR3 length equals 14 residues. Trimming took off 2 bases at V and 0 bases at J, with 7 bases between the two ends. The DNA of the CDR3 is TGTGCCAGCAGCCAACGATCTTTGAACACTGAAGCTTTCTTT. The encoded protein is CASSQRSLNTEAFF.

This chain connects TRBV4-2 to TRBJ2-5, with D possibly matching TRBD2 (5 bases). Germline assignment: CDR1 LGHNA and CDR2 YNFKEQ. Trimming took off 2 bases at V and 1 base at J, with 8 bases between the two ends. The CDR3 spans 14 residues. CDR3 sequence (DNA): TGTGCCAGCAGCCAACCGGGGTTCCAAGAGACCCAGTACTTC. Translation: CASSQPGFQETQYF.

The V gene is TRBV5-8, the J gene TRBJ1-5; 9 bases are shared with TRBD1. Germline values: CDR1 SGHTS, CDR2 YDEGEE. V shed 4 bases and J 5 bases; nucleotides not matched to a gene: 16. CDR3 length: 18 amino acids. The CDR3 coding sequence is TGTGCCAGCAGCCTCGATCCAAAGGGACAGGGTGGGTATCAGCCCCAGCATTTT. Translating gives CASSLDPKGQGGYQPQHF. The variable domain in full, completed from reference TRBV5-8 and TRBJ1-5, reads EAGVTQSPTHLIKTRGQQATLRCSPISGHTSVYWYQQALGLGLQFLLWYDEGEERNRGNFPPRFSGRQFPNYSSELNVNALELEDSALYLCASSLDPKGQGGYQPQHFGDGTRLSIL.

Here the CDR3 DNA reads TGTGCCAGCAGCCAAGATCGCGGAAAAGGGAATTCACCCCTCCACTTT. Translating gives CASSQDRGKGNSPLHF. The V call is TRBV11-3, the J call TRBJ1-6; no firm D call. This CDR3 has 16 residues. The germline V and J ends were trimmed by 5 bases and 7 bases, with 18 bases remaining between them. CDR1 is SGHNT and CDR2 is YENEEA in the germline V gene.

On this clonotype itself: Given a much more abundant clone one base away, this may be a read error. The chain joins TRBV2 to TRBJ2-7; possible D gene TRBD2, 7 bases. This CDR3 region has 15 residues. The germline CDR1 and CDR2 sequences are SNHLY and FYNNEI. V was cut by 8 bases and J by 7 bases, with 24 bases left in between. CDR3 coding DNA: TGTGCCAGCTCCTTTCGGGGGGCATCCTACAATGAGCAGTACTTC. Protein product: CASSFRGASYNEQYF.

A note on this clonotype: A read error may be the cause here, since a much bigger clone is one base away. CDR3 in amino acids: CASSLGGLGLFF. CDR3 in DNA: TGCGCCAGCAGCTTGGGAGGGCTCGGACTGTTTTTT. The rearrangement joins TRBV5-1 to TRBJ1-4, with D hard to call. V was trimmed by 0 bases and J by 13 bases, leaving 10 bases between them. The CDR3 has 12 residues. Germline assignment: CDR1 SGHRS and CDR2 YFSETQ.

This clonotype was recorded once. The rearrangement uses TRBV24-1 and TRBJ1-2; a weak D match, TRBD1 (5 bases). Germline V gene data show CDR1 as KGHDR and CDR2 as SFDVKD. V was shortened by 3 bases and J by 4 bases, with 14 bases between the two germline ends. The CDR3 loop spans 15 amino acids. The CDR3 region is CATSDRVLGAYGYTF. The CDR3 DNA sequence: TGTGCCACCAGTGATCGAGTGCTAGGGGCCTATGGCTACACCTTC.

This clonotype was seen only once. This chain connects TRBV29-1 to TRBJ1-1, with D possibly matching TRBD1 (6 bases). The CDR3 contains 13 residues. The germline V and J ends were trimmed by 8 bases and 2 bases, with 15 bases remaining between them. Germline V gene lookup returns CDR1 SQVTM and CDR2 ANQGSEA. CDR3 DNA: TGCAGCAGCCCCGGGACACTCAACACTGAAGCTTTCTTT. This gives the protein CSSPGTLNTEAFF.

At least ten counts were recorded for this clonotype. The rearrangement joins TRBV24-1 to TRBJ2-7, with D uncertain. V was pared by 3 bases and J by 2 bases, with 1 base between. The germline V gene encodes CDR1 KGHDR and CDR2 SFDVKD. The CDR3 totals 11 residues. This CDR3 reads CATSDAYEQYF. The CDR3 bases are TGTGCCACCAGTGATGCCTACGAGCAGTACTTC.